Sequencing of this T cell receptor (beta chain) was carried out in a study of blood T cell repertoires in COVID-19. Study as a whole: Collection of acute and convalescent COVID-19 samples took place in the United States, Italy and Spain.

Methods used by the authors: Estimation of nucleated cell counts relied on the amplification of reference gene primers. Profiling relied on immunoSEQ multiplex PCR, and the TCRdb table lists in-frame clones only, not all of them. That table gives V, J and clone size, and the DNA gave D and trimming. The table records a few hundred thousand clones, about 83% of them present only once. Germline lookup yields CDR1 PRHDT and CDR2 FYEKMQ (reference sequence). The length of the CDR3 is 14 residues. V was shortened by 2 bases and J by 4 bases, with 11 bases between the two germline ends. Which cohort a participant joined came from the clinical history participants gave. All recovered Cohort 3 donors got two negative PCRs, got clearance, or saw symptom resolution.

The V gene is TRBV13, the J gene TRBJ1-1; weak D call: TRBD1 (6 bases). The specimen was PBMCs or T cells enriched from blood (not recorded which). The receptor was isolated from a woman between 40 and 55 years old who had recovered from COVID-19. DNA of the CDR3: TGTGCCAGCAGCTTAAACAGGGCGGCCACTGAAGCTTTCTTT. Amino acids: CASSLNRAATEAFF. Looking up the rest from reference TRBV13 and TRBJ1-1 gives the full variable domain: AAGVIQSPRHLIKEKRETATLKCYPIPRHDTVYWYQQGPGQDPQFLISFYEKMQSDKGSIPDRFSAQQFSDYHSELNMSSLELGDSALYFCASSLNRAATEAFFGQGTRLTVV.